What follows are 15 T cell receptor beta chains derived from one specimen sequenced in a study of blood T cell repertoires in COVID-19. Here immunoSEQ multiplex PCR was the method, and the copy in TCRdb shows in-frame clones only, minus some. The repertoire holds fewer than 250,000 clones, with roughly 80% as singletons. The sequenced material came from peripheral blood. All receptors derive from a woman between 70 and 85 years old with acute or convalescent COVID-19.

The chain is built from TRBV5-1 and TRBJ1-6; D gene unclear. The V end lost 0 bases, the J end lost 7 bases, and 8 bases lay between the germline ends. Germline V gene lookup returns CDR1 SGHRS and CDR2 YFSETQ. This CDR3 region has 14 residues. The CDR3 region has the DNA TGCGCCAGCAGCTTGGCCGGAGGGAATTCACCCCTCCACTTT. This gives the protein CASSLAGGNSPLHF.

The chain recombines TRBV3-1 (or the pseudogene TRBV3-2) with TRBJ1-1; D is unclear. The germline CDR1 and CDR2 sequences are LGHDT and YNNKEL (reference sequence). The CDR3 is made up of 14 amino acids. With 2 bases removed from V and 3 bases from J, the gap between germline ends came to 10 bases. The CDR3 region has the DNA TGTGCCAGCAGCCAATTGAGCGGGGACACTGAAGCTTTCTTT. Translated: CASSQLSGDTEAFF.

The rearrangement joins TRBV6-1 to TRBJ1-4, with 9 bases lining up with TRBD1. Germline assignment: CDR1 MNHNS and CDR2 SASEGT. The CDR3 runs to 16 residues. With V trimmed by 1 base and J by 8 bases, 8 bases remained unmatched. The CDR3 region is CASSEVPGTGIEKLFF. For the CDR3, the DNA is TGTGCCAGCAGTGAAGTTCCCGGGACAGGGATCGAAAAACTGTTTTTT.

The gene calls are TRBV6-5 and TRBJ2-7; D perhaps matches TRBD2 (6 bases). The CDR3 consists of 12 residues. The germline gives CDR1 MNHEY, CDR2 SVGAGI. V shed 10 bases and J shed 1 base, with 11 bases lying between them. CDR3 bases: TGTGCCACCCGGGGGACGTCCTACGAGCAGTACTTC. Translated, it gives CATRGTSYEQYF.

The chain's CDR3 is CASSAYRDGYTF. The DNA for the CDR3 is TGTGCCAGCAGCGCCTACAGGGATGGCTACACCTTC. J is TRBJ1-2 and V is TRBV11-2; tentative D call: TRBD1 (6 bases). CDR1 and CDR2 (germline): SGHAT, FQNNGV. The CDR3 totals 12 residues. The V end lost 5 bases, the J end lost 6 bases, and 10 bases lay between the germline ends.

Only one count was recorded for this clone. J is TRBJ2-7 and V is TRBV5-1, with 10 bases aligning to TRBD1. The V segment lost 4 bases and the J segment 2 bases; nucleotides outside the gene matches: 3. The germline CDR1 and CDR2 sequences are SGHRS and YFSETQ. The CDR3 loop spans 14 amino acids. The CDR3 nucleotides are TGCGCCAGCAGCGCGACAGGGGGCGCCTACGAGCAGTACTTC. Translating it yields CASSATGGAYEQYF. The full variable domain, with the rest looked up from reference TRBV5-1 and TRBJ2-7, is KAGVTQTPRYLIKTRGQQVTLSCSPISGHRSVSWYQQTPGQGLQFLFEYFSETQRNKGNFPGRFSGRQFSNSRSEMNVSTLELGDSALYLCASSATGGAYEQYFGPGTRLTVT.

The V and J genes are TRBV5-4 and TRBJ1-2, with 9 bases aligning to TRBD1. J lost 2 bases, V lost 2 bases, and 1 base had no gene match. The CDR3 has 14 residues. Per the germline V gene, CDR1 is SGHNT and CDR2 is YYREEE (reference sequence). In DNA form, the CDR3 reads TGTGCCAGCAGCTTCGGGACAGGGAACTATGGCTACACCTTC. Translated, it gives CASSFGTGNYGYTF.

This clone occurred once. The chain uses TRBV29-1 and TRBJ1-1; 7 bases fit TRBD1. The length of the CDR3 is 13 residues. CDR1 and CDR2 from the germline V gene are SQVTM and ANQGSEA. J was trimmed by 0 bases and V by 7 bases; bases with no gene match: 5. In DNA form, the CDR3 reads TGCAGCGCTATGGGACAGATGAACACTGAAGCTTTCTTT. It translates to CSAMGQMNTEAFF.

The V gene is TRBV5-5, the J gene TRBJ2-7, with 10 positions matching TRBD1. Germline assignment: CDR1 SGHKS and CDR2 YYEKEE (reference sequence). This CDR3 is 18 amino acids long. V lost 5 bases, J lost 2 bases, and 16 bases stayed unmatched. The CDR3 bases are TGTGCCAGCAGTCGGACAGGGGGTCCGGGCGGGGTCACCTACGAGCAGTACTTC. As protein: CASSRTGGPGGVTYEQYF.

The chain combines TRBV7-9 with TRBJ1-6; tentatively, D is TRBD1 (5 bases). This CDR3 spans 13 amino acids. Germline V CDR1 and CDR2: SEHNR, FQNEAQ (reference sequence). The ends were cut back, 4 bases at V and 7 bases at J, with 8 bases in the middle. The CDR3 DNA follows: TGTGCCAGCAGCTCTCCAGGGAATTCACCCCTCCACTTT. Residues: CASSSPGNSPLHF.

The chain has TRBV18 and TRBJ2-7; 9 bases are shared with TRBD1. The CDR3 runs 15 residues. Germline V gene lookup returns CDR1 KGHSH and CDR2 LQKENI. Losses at the gene ends were 5 bases for V and 2 bases for J; bases not matched to a gene: 7. CDR3 DNA: TGTGCCAGCTCAGTACCGGGACAGGGCACCTACGAGCAGTACTTC. Translated, it gives CASSVPGQGTYEQYF.

J is TRBJ2-7 and V is TRBV7-9, with TRBD1 identical over 9 bases. The trim removed 6 bases at V and 5 bases at J, leaving 2 bases unmatched. CDR3 length: 12 amino acids. The germline V gene encodes CDR1 SEHNR and CDR2 FQNEAQ (reference sequence). CDR3: CASRGQGHEQYF. DNA of the CDR3: TGTGCCAGCAGGGGACAGGGCCACGAGCAGTACTTC.

As regards this clone: At one end, the junction sequence differs from germline, possibly due to a read error. This chain uses TRBV7-7 with TRBJ2-1, with TRBD1 identical over 9 bases. Germline CDR1 SSHAT, CDR2 FNYEAQ (reference sequence). This CDR3 is 15 amino acids long. The CDR3 here is CASSFGQGRDNEQFF. The CDR3 DNA is TGTGCTAGCAGCTTCGGACAGGGGAGAGACAATGAGCAGTTCTTC.

This clone came up once. The chain uses TRBV5-1 and TRBJ1-6, with D unclear. Germline V gene data show CDR1 as SGHRS and CDR2 as YFSETQ. The CDR3 length is 15 residues. V dropped 4 bases and J dropped 7 bases, with 15 bases sitting between them. Here the CDR3 reads CASSREGSGNSPLHF. The CDR3 DNA is TGCGCCAGCAGCAGAGAGGGTTCGGGAAATTCACCCCTCCACTTT.

This clone was found once. This chain joins TRBV19 and TRBJ2-3; possible D gene TRBD1, 6 bases. The CDR3 loop spans 15 amino acids. Germline CDR1 reads LNHDA; CDR2 reads SQIVND (reference sequence). The V end lost 0 bases, the J end lost 1 base, and 8 bases lay between the germline ends. In DNA form, the CDR3 reads TGTGCCAGTAGTATAGATGCAGGGGGCACAGATACGCAGTATTTT. Translating it yields CASSIDAGGTDTQYF.